This T cell receptor (beta chain) emerged from a study of cytomegalovirus exposure and HLA in healthy donors (dated by TCRdb to 2017 to 2019). Describing the broader study: In an earlier analysis of some 610 of the donors, 276 Gb of sequence data and 90 million to 130 million unique TCR beta sequences from about 190 million T cells were reported. About 280 gigabases of sequencing data and 70 million to 100 million unique TCR sequences were included in an early release covering about 620 HLA-typed donors. Of the roughly 400 genotyped donors, more than 75% were placed in the genetic ancestry cluster associated with self-reported Caucasian donors. The study aimed to test whether signatures of past pathogen exposure could be identified by cataloging public T cell receptors. The study used immunosequencing to profile the T cell repertoires of hundreds of subjects and linked those repertoires to cytomegalovirus serostatus. Besides the first cohort of some 670 subjects, a separate validation cohort made up of 95 to 150 different subjects was used. To predict cytomegalovirus infection status, the study brought together high-throughput TCR immunosequencing, statistical association of individual TCRs with disease status, and machine learning. To study patterns of TCR occurrence, a later analysis re-analyzed previously published TCR beta repertoires from 600 to 750 donors and added high-resolution HLA genotyping. Rather than using new phenotypic data, the later analysis identified candidate immune exposures from TCR beta sequences and from how often those sequences occurred across donors. To decide whether each TCR beta V gene segment behaved as functional or pseudogenic, an earlier analysis of 587 of the donors relied on high-throughput TCR beta sequencing. Donor age, sex, ethnicity and CMV serostatus were collected together with the repertoire data. In a later genetic analysis, genome-wide SNP genotypes for about 55% of the roughly 700 donors were used, and that subset was treated as a discovery cohort. Every repertoire in the discovery cohort had been generated on one and the same sequencing platform. Class I and class II HLA loci were covered by the typing at four-digit resolution. Typing coverage varied by locus: roughly 629-630 donors for A, B, C, DRB1 and DQB1; under 550 for DQA1; about 570 for DPA1; about 450 for DPB1. Roughly five DR-DQ haplotypes were treated as single units for association and clustering because of strong linkage in the cohort. Among around 400 genotyped donors of the cohort, an average of approximately 240,000 unique TCR beta nucleotide sequences was sequenced per donor, of which about 20% were non-productive. Study-wide conclusions, independent of this receptor: HLA typing was unavailable for some donors at each locus, so association tests used only the typed subset. The classifier was reported to diagnose cytomegalovirus status with high specificity and sensitivity in both the original and validation cohorts. A cluster of highly shared sequence variants was judged likely to be a technical artifact of the sequencing pipeline. In vitro tests confirmed that a few of the cytomegalovirus-associated TCR beta chains recognize cytomegalovirus antigens. CMV serostatus was the only immune exposure information available for the cohort. V-gene and J-gene trimming of TCR beta chains was associated with a missense DCLRE1C variant in a later genetic analysis, and the association was replicated in an independent cohort. Sequencing depth was assumed to be roughly uniform across donors in the presence/absence analyses, though that assumption may not hold. Correlated functional status among segregating V segments might be attributable to linkage disequilibrium, but an unknown experimental factor could not be ruled out. A later analysis found that most CMV-associated TCR beta chains appeared HLA-restricted, with HLA associations seemingly driven largely by CMV exposure. The authors suggested that the approach could potentially be generalized to other disease states and immunological phenotypes. In an earlier analysis of 450 to 750 of the donors, most TCR beta V segments appeared in productive rearrangements about 90% or about 30% of the time, broadly matching IMGT annotations. When HLA alleles, especially DR and DQ, strongly co-occurred, attributing TCR associations to individual alleles was difficult. At a false discovery rate of 0.05, a later analysis linked around 17,000 TCR beta sequences to specific HLA alleles. A total of 150 or so TCR beta chains were listed by the study as associated with cytomegalovirus. While some public TCRs were present in many individuals, most TCR sequences turned up only very rarely across donors. Because the 87-base-pair reads could not distinguish some IMGT-functional V segments, including TRBV6-2 and TRBV6-3, those segments were excluded. A further reported finding was that TCR beta sequences accurately predicted the HLA-A and HLA-B alleles for most subjects in the first cohort. Compared with the roughly 600-donor mean, donors in an Asian-associated ancestry cluster had fewer N-insertions in productive TCRs, according to a later genetic analysis. In this cohort, only TCR beta chains were sequenced, and detectable features were limited by the absence of alpha or paired-chain data. In a later analysis, the rate of TCR association differed among HLA loci, with DRB1 alleles having the most associated TCRs and HLA-C alleles having the fewest. A later analysis reported that several top co-occurrence clusters appeared linked to parvovirus B19, influenza, CMV and Epstein-Barr virus. Compared with equally common non-associated chains, HLA-associated TCR beta chains in a later analysis were more clonally expanded and had lower generation probabilities. Because counts were too low, 15 or so rarely observed V segments, including chromosome 9 orphons, were excluded from the earlier analysis of several hundred of the donors.

Concerning this clone itself: This receptor's antigen is unknown.

Receptor libraries were prepared by the immunoSEQ multiplex PCR assay. A mixture of 60 forward primers for TCR Vbeta segments and 13 reverse primers for TCR Jbeta segments was used in the multiplex PCR. Amplification of the CDR3 region of rearranged TCR beta genes was performed with a multiplex PCR assay on genomic DNA. The Illumina HiSeq System was used to sequence the amplified TCR beta libraries as 87-base-pair reads. Per the source publication's procedure: Across the 666 repertoires, a later analysis counted some 81 million unique TCR beta chains, 9 million to 14 million of which were shared by at least two donors. To remove PCR and sequencing errors, raw reads were error-corrected and collapsed into unique sequences using a nearest-neighbor algorithm that merged closely related sequences. Alignment of CDR3 sequences to IMGT reference sequences was used to assign V, D and J gene segments. For a sequence to be retained, a match of at least six nucleotides to both a V gene segment and a J gene segment was required. A rearrangement counted as productive if the CDR3 had no stop codons and remained in frame with V and J, and every other rearrangement counted as non-productive. CDR3 was defined by IMGT convention, running from the second conserved V-encoded cysteine to the conserved J-encoded phenylalanine. The earlier analysis of about 570 of the donors excluded any sequence lacking an unambiguous match to a single V gene segment. In an earlier analysis of roughly 500 of the donors, V segments were called functional above 56.7% productive rearrangements and were called segregating when the between-donor standard deviation exceeded 5%. A statistical classification framework was built to diagnose cytomegalovirus status from the catalog of TCR beta chain sequences. In a later analysis, V and J genes were assigned by comparing TCR nucleotide sequences against IMGT/GENE-DB human TR gene sequences. The TCRdist pipeline was used in a later analysis to assign CDR3 sequences and most-parsimonious VDJ recombination scenarios. In a later analysis, every TCR beta chain was defined by the combination of its CDR3 amino acid sequence and its V-gene family, and reads without a unique V-gene family were dropped. As a way to deal with suspected cross-contamination and a sequencing artifact, a later analysis dropped 450 to 600 nucleotide sequences that were highly shared and had low generation probability. In a later analysis, a clonal expansion index for each public chain was calculated from normalized within-repertoire ranks of inferred template counts. In a later analysis, generation probabilities were computed with a VDJ recombination model fitted to out-of-frame rearrangements, and the resulting probabilities were checked against IGoR. Hypergeometric tests were used in a later analysis to score TCR-TCR, TCR-HLA and TCR-CMV co-occurrence, with a repertoire-size bias correction applied to the TCR pairs. In a later analysis, false discovery rates were estimated by permuting HLA or CMV assignments 20 times. In a later analysis, co-occurring TCRs were grouped using DBSCAN, with TCRdist sequence similarity added in when clustering inside HLA-allele-positive subsets. For co-occurrence clustering, repertoires with fewer than 30,000 or more than 120,000 public chains were excluded, along with roughly 5 repertoires with anomalous nucleotide sharing. Imported from immuneACCESS, the table was reduced by TCRdb to in-frame sequences with V and J called. These copies leave out some clones; in studies compared against another copy, an unresolved V gene accounts for under half, and the cause of the remainder is not known. That table supplies the V and J calls and clone size; D and trimming were determined from the DNA. This sample's table lists about 200,000 clones. The ten largest clones represent around 1.1% of the sample.

The cohort consisted of 600 or so healthy bone marrow donors. At the time of sampling, all cohort members were nominally healthy, though unrecorded immune exposures were likely present. The donor was CMV seropositive and was included in the group of about 290 seropositive cohort members. Each donor provided a peripheral blood sample, and peripheral blood mononuclear cells were used for TCR beta sequencing. Genomic DNA was extracted from the blood cell samples with the Qiagen DNeasy Blood Extraction Kit. V and J are trimmed by 9 bases and 6 bases, and the gene matches miss 17 bases of the junction. Based on the germline V gene (reference sequence), the CDR1 and CDR2 sequences are LNHDA and SQIVND. The CDR3 starts with the cysteine, ends with the phenylalanine, and has 16 residues. The retained sequence is limited to the CDR3, 48 bases, with the frame set at the first base.

Sequencing was carried out using PBMCs. This sequence originates from a girl aged 2-9 years in good health and CMV-seropositive. The V and J segments used are TRBV19 and TRBJ1-1; 9 middle bases align to TRBD1. CDR3 reads: CASKGLGGTGTAEAFF. The DNA sequence is as follows: TGTGCCAGCAAGGGGCTCGGTGGGACAGGGACGGCTGAAGCTTTCTTT.